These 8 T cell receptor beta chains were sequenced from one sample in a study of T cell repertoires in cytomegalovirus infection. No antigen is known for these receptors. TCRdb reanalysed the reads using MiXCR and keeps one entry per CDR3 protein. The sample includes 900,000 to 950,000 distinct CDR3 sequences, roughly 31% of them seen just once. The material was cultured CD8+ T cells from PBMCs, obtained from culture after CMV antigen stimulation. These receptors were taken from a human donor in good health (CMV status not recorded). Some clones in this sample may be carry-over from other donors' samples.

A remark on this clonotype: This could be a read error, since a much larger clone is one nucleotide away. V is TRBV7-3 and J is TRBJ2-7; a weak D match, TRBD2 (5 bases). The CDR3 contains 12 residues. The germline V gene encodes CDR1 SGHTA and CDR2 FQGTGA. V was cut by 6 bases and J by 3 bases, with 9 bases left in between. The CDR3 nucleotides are TGTGCCAGCAGACCCGGGGTCTACGAGCAGTACGTC. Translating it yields CASRPGVYEQYV.

Here the CDR3 reads CASSFWTGNGYTF. As DNA, the CDR3 is TGTGCCAGCAGTTTTTGGACAGGGAATGGCTACACCTTC. The rearrangement uses TRBV28 and TRBJ1-2; 8 bases fit TRBD1. Germline V lookup: CDR1 MDHEN, CDR2 SYDVKM. This CDR3 contains 13 residues. The J segment lost 6 bases and the V segment lost 3 bases, leaving 3 bases of the junction unmatched.

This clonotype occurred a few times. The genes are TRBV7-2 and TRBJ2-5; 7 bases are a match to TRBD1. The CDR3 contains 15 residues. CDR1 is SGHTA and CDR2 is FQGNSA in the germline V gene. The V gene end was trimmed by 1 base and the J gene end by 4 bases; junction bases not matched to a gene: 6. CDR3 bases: TGTGCCAGCAGCTTAGAATGGGCAGGGGGAGAGACCCAGTACTTC. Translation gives CASSLEWAGGETQYF. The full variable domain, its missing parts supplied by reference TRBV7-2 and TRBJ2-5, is GAGVSQSPSNKVTEKGKDVELRCDPISGHTALYWYRQSLGQGLEFLIYFQGNSAPDKSGLPSDRFSAERTGGSVSTLTIQRTQQEDSAVYLCASSLEWAGGETQYFGPGTRLLVL.

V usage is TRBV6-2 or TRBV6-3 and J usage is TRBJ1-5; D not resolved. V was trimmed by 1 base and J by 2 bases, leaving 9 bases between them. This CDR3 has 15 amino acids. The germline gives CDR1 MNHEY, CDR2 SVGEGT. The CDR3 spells CASSYFQDGNQPQHF. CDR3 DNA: TGTGCCAGCAGTTACTTCCAGGATGGCAATCAGCCCCAGCATTTT.

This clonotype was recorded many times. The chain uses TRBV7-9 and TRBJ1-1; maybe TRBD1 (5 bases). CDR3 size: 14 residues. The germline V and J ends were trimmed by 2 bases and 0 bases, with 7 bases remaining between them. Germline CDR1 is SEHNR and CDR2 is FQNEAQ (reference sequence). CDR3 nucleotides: TGTGCCAGCAGCTTACCCAGGGTGAACACTGAAGCTTTCTTT. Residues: CASSLPRVNTEAFF.

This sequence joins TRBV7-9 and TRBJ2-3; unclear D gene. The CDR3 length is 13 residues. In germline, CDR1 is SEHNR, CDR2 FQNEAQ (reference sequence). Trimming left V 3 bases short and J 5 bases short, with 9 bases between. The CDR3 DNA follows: TGTGCCAGCAGCTTTTTTTTGGGAGATACGCAGTATTTT. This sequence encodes CASSFFLGDTQYF.

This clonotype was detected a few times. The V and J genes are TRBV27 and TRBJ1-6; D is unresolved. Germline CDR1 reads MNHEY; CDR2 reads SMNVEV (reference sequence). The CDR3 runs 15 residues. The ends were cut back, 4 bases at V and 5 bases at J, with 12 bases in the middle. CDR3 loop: CASSWSPDHNSPLHF. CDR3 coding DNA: TGTGCCAGCAGTTGGAGTCCTGATCATAATTCACCCCTCCACTTT.

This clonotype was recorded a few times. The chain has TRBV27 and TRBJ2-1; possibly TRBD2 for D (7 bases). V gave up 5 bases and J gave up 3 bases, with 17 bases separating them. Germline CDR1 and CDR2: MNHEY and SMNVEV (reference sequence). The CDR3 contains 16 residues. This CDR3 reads CASSLGGQEFYNEQFF. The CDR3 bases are TGTGCCAGCAGTCTCGGGGGGCAGGAATTCTACAATGAGCAGTTCTTC.